What follows are 8 T cell receptor beta chains derived from one specimen sequenced in a study of CD8 T cells in ankylosing spondylitis. TCRdb ran MiXCR on the 5' RACE reads and lists one entry per CDR3 protein. The data show around 340,000 distinct CDR3 sequences, 20% seen once. Specimen: blood, either unsorted or a sorted T cell fraction (not recorded which). The receptor source for this set is a male donor with ankylosing spondylitis or in good health (not recorded which).

This clonotype was seen a few times. The chain couples TRBV29-1 to TRBJ2-7, with unresolved D. Per the germline V gene, CDR1 is SQVTM and CDR2 is ANQGSEA. Trimming stripped 0 bases from V and 2 bases from J, with 5 bases between. The CDR3 length is 12 residues. The CDR3 DNA reads TGCAGCGTTGAAGATAGTACCTACGAGCAGTACTTC. The encoded protein is CSVEDSTYEQYF.

This chain joins TRBV7-9 and TRBJ2-2; D remains ambiguous. This CDR3 is built from 16 residues. The V end was cut by 1 base, the J end by 0 bases, with 9 bases between. Germline values: CDR1 SEHNR, CDR2 FQNEAQ (reference sequence). CDR3 DNA: TGTGCCAGCAGCTTAGGGATTAGCCCGAACACCGGGGAGCTGTTTTTT. Translation gives CASSLGISPNTGELFF.

A few counts support this clonotype. This chain connects TRBV6-1 to TRBJ2-7; D is uncertain. Germline CDR1 and CDR2: MNHNS and SASEGT. This CDR3 spans 15 amino acids. The germline V and J ends were trimmed by 6 bases and 4 bases, with 19 bases remaining between them. The CDR3 DNA reads as TGTGCCAGCAGACTCACCGGCCAGCTTCGGTACGAGCAGTACTTC. This translates into CASRLTGQLRYEQYF.

This clonotype showed up just a few times. The chain couples TRBV2 to TRBJ2-7; 9 positions match TRBD1. The V and J ends lost 3 bases and 0 bases, in that order; junction bases with no gene match: 3. This CDR3 spans 15 amino acids. Germline V CDR1 and CDR2: SNHLY, FYNNEI. Written as DNA, the CDR3 is TGTGCCAGCAGTGAGTCGGGACAGGGCTCCTACGAGCAGTACTTC. Its protein is CASSESGQGSYEQYF.

This chain joins TRBV15 and TRBJ2-1; D remains unclear. V was trimmed by 0 bases and J by 2 bases, leaving 5 bases between them. The CDR3 is made up of 14 amino acids. Germline V CDR1 and CDR2: LNHNV, YYDKDF (reference sequence). The CDR3 protein is CATSRDRPYNEQFF. The CDR3 DNA sequence: TGTGCCACCAGCAGAGATAGACCCTACAATGAGCAGTTCTTC.

This clonotype was seen a handful of times. The chain recombines TRBV28 with TRBJ1-5; 10 nucleotides match TRBD1. V shed 3 bases and J 7 bases; nucleotides not matched to a gene: 3. The CDR3 covers 14 residues. CDR1 is MDHEN, CDR2 SYDVKM, per germline. The CDR3 loop reads CASSFDRGQQPQHF. The CDR3 DNA reads TGTGCCAGCAGTTTCGACAGGGGGCAGCAGCCCCAGCATTTT.

The gene calls are TRBV20-1 and TRBJ2-2; D is possibly TRBD1 (6 bases). V lost 1 base and J lost 4, with 16 bases in between. The CDR3 has 16 residues. Germline CDR1 DFQATT, CDR2 SNEGSKA (reference sequence). CDR3 DNA: TGCAGTGCTAGAGTAGTCAGGGGCGAGGGCACCGGGGAGCTGTTTTTT. Amino acids: CSARVVRGEGTGELFF.

The V gene is TRBV10-3, the J gene TRBJ2-1; D is unresolved. V lost 3 bases to trimming and J lost 8 bases, with 2 bases between them. The CDR3 is 10 amino acids. CDR1 and CDR2 (germline): ENHRY, SYGVKD. CDR3 coding DNA: TGTGCCATCAGTGACTATGAGCAGTTCTTC. This sequence encodes CAISDYEQFF.